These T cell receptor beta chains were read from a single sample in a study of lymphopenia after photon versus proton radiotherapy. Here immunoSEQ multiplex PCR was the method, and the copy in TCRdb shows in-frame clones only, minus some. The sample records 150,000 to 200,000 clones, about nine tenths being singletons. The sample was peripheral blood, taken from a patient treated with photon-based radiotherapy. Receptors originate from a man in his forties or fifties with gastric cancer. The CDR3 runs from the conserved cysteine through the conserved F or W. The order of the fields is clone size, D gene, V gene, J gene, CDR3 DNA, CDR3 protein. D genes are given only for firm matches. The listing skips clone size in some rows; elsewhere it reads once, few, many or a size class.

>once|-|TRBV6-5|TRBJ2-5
TGTGCCAGCAGAAGGACAGAACAAGAGACCCAGTACTTC
CASRRTEQETQYF
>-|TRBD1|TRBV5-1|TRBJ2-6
TGCGCCAGCAGTTCCACAGGGGTCGGTGGGGCCAACGTCCTGACTTTC
CASSSTGVGGANVLTF
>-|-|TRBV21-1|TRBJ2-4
TGTGCCAGCAGCAAAGAGAAGGGACAGGAAAACATTCAGTACTTC
CASSKEKGQENIQYF
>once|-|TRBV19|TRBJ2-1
TGTGCCAGTAGTATTCGGAGTAGGGATGAGCAGTTCTTC
CASSIRSRDEQFF
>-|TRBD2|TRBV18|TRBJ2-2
TGTGCCAGCTCACCAAGGCTAGCGGCGAACACCGGGGAGCTGTTTTTT
CASSPRLAANTGELFF
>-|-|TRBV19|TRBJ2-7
TGTGCCAGTAGCCCCGGTTTGGGTACCGCTACCTACGAGCAGTACTTC
CASSPGLGTATYEQYF
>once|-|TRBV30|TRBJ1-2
TGTGCCTGGAGGCAGAGGACCCGGCCGGGCACCTTC
CAWRQRTRPGTF
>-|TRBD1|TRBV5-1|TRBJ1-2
TGCGCCAGCAGCTCAGACCCCGACAGGGTTTATGGCTACACCTTC
CASSSDPDRVYGYTF
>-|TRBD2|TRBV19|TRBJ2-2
TGTGCCAGTACTCGACTAGCGTCGGCCGGGGAGCTGTTTTTT
CASTRLASAGELFF
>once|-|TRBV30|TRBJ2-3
TGTGCCTGGAGTGCCGGTTGGAGCACAGATACGCAGTATTTT
CAWSAGWSTDTQYF
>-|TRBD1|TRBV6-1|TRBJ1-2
TGTGCCAGCAGTGAACCCCGGGACAGGTTTAACTATGGCTACACCTTC
CASSEPRDRFNYGYTF
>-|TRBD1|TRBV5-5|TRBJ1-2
TGTGCCAGCAGCCTGGGACAGGGAATCAACTATGGCTACACCTTC
CASSLGQGINYGYTF
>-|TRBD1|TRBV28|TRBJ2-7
TGTGCCAGCAGTTTGGGGACAGGGGAAGACTACGAGCAGTACTTC
CASSLGTGEDYEQYF
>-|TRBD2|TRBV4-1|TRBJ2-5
TGCGCCAGCCGGCTGGAGGGAGCGGGAGGAGAGACCCAGTACTTC
CASRLEGAGGETQYF
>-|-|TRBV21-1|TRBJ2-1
TGTGCCAGCAGCAAAGACGTCAGCGGGAGCTATAATGAGCAGTTCTTC
CASSKDVSGSYNEQFF
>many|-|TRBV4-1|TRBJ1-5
TGCGCCAGCAGCCAAGGCGTGGTTAGCAATCAGCCCCAGCATTTT
CASSQGVVSNQPQHF
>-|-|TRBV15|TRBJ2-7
TGTGCCACCAGCAGAGACAGGGCGGGAACCTACGAGCAGTACTTC
CATSRDRAGTYEQYF
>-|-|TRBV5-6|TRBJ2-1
TGTGCCAGCAGAAGTCGGCACTACAATGAGCAGTTCTTC
CASRSRHYNEQFF
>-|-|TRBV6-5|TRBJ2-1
TGTGCCAGCAGTTCCGGGACTGGCCTAGACAATGAGCAGTTCTTC
CASSSGTGLDNEQFF
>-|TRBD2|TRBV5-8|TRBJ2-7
TGTGCCAGCAGCTTTAGGCGGGAGGGCCTATACGAGCAGTACTTC
CASSFRREGLYEQYF
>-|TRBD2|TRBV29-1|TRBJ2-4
TGCAGCGTTGAGGAGTCCCCGACTAGCGGGTTAGCCAAAAACATTCAGTACTTC
CSVEESPTSGLAKNIQYF
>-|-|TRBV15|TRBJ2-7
TGTGCCACCAGCAGGGACGGCGCGTCCTACGAGCAGTACTTC
CATSRDGASYEQYF
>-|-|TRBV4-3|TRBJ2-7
TGCGCCAGCAGCCAAGACGGAGGGGCCTACGAGCAGTACTTC
CASSQDGGAYEQYF
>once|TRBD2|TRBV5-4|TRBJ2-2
TGTGCCAGCAGCTTTAGCGGGAGCGGCGGGGAGCTGTTTTTT
CASSFSGSGGELFF
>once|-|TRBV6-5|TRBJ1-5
TGTGCCAGCAGTTCATGGGGATCTGGGGGTTATCAGCCCCAGCATTTT
CASSSWGSGGYQPQHF
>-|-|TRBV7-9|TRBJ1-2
TGTGCCAGCACTCGGGGGGTCGGCCGTATTAACTATGGCTACACCTTC
CASTRGVGRINYGYTF
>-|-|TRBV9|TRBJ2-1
TGTGCCAGCAGCGTAGCGGCGGGGTCCTACAATGAGCAGTTCTTC
CASSVAAGSYNEQFF
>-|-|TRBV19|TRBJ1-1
TGTGCCAGTAGTAATCCGGGGAAGGACACTGAAGCTTTCTTT
CASSNPGKDTEAFF
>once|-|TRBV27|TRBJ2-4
TGTGCCAGCAGTTTATCAGGGGCCAAAAACATTCAGTACTTC
CASSLSGAKNIQYF
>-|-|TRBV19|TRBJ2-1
TGTGCCAGTAGTCCAGTGGGGGAGGCTAATGAGCAGTTCTTC
CASSPVGEANEQFF
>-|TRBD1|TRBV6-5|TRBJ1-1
TGTGCCAGCAGTTCACAGGGGAGAGCAGCCAACACTGAAGCTTTCTTT
CASSSQGRAANTEAFF
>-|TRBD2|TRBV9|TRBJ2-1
TGTGCCAGCAGCGTAGCCGGGACTAGTTACAATGAGCAGTTCTTC
CASSVAGTSYNEQFF
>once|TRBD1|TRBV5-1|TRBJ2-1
TGCGCCAGCAGCCCGGGACAGGGGGCGTACAATGAGCAGTTCTTC
CASSPGQGAYNEQFF
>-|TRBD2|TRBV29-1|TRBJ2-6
TGCAGCGTTGAAGAGTACGGGGGGTCTGGGGCCAACGTCCTGACTTTC
CSVEEYGGSGANVLTF
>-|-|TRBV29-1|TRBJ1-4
TGCAGCGTTGTAACAGGATCGAATGAAAAACTGTTTTTT
CSVVTGSNEKLFF
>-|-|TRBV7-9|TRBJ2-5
TGTGCCAGCCGACCTATAACAGAGACCCAGTACTTC
CASRPITETQYF
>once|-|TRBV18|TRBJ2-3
TGTGCCAGCTCACCCTCACTGGAAGATACGCAGTATTTT
CASSPSLEDTQYF
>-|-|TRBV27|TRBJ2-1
TGTGCCAGCAGTTTCGTCCAGCGGCCACACAATGAGCAGTTCTTC
CASSFVQRPHNEQFF
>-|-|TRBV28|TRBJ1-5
TGTGCCAGCAGTTTGGCTCAGCAGAATCAGCCCCAGCATTTT
CASSLAQQNQPQHF
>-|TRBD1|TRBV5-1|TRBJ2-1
TGCGCCAGCAGCTTGCGGGGACAGGGGCTCCACAATGAGCAGTTCTTC
CASSLRGQGLHNEQFF
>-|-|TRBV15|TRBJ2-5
TGTGCCACCAGCCTTGGGGAGCGGGCGTCTGGGAGGGAGACCCAGTACTTC
CATSLGERASGRETQYF
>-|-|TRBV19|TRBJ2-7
TGTGCCAGTAGTATAGGGAGGGGCTACGAGCAGTACTTC
CASSIGRGYEQYF
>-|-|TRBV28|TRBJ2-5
TGTGCCAGCAGTTTCCGCCCCAACAGGGAAGAGACCCAGTACTTC
CASSFRPNREETQYF